Listed here are 30 T cell receptor beta chains from one sample, sequenced in a study of regulatory T cells in long-lasting Graves disease. To make TCR beta libraries, researchers used iRepertoire HTBI primers and Arm-PCR of CDR3 regions. TCRdb used MiXCR to reprocess the multiplex PCR reads, holding one entry per CDR3 protein. The table lists some 430,000 distinct CDR3 sequences, roughly 21% of them singletons. Time point of the sample: persistent/refractory GD, antithyroid drugs over 5 years with positive TRAb. Construction of the TCR library relied on RNA isolated from PBMCs. This specimen consisted of peripheral blood mononuclear cells (PBMCs), obtained when the disease was refractory, from a patient treated with antithyroid drugs. The receptors here all came from a female donor with Graves disease.

To note about this clonotype: Possible read error: a much larger clone is one base away. This chain joins TRBV9 and TRBJ2-2; D is undetermined. V was shortened by 0 bases and J by 4 bases, with 4 bases between the two germline ends. This CDR3 has 13 amino acids. Germline V CDR1 and CDR2: SGDLS, YYNGEE. The CDR3 DNA is TGTGCCAGCAGCGTAGTTGTCACCGGGGAGCTGTTTTTT. Translated: CASSVVVTGELFF.

In the case of this clonotype: This may come from a read error, since a much larger clone is one base off. The chain has TRBV7-3 and TRBJ1-6, with D unresolved. The V gene's germline CDR1 is SGHTA and CDR2 FQGTGA. The V end was cut by 2 bases, the J end by 9 bases, with 11 bases between. The CDR3 contains 14 residues. The DNA for the CDR3 is TGTGCCAGCAGCTTAGAGGAGGCGAGTTCACCCCTCCACTTT. It specifies CASSLEEASSPLHF.

This clonotype was seen ten or more times. The chain uses TRBV28 and TRBJ1-2; D gene unclear. Per the germline V gene, CDR1 is MDHEN and CDR2 is SYDVKM. The CDR3 runs to 12 residues. V lost 2 bases and J lost 5, with 6 bases in between. The CDR3 here is CASSLNSYGYTF. Here the CDR3 DNA reads TGTGCCAGCAGTTTAAACAGTTATGGCTACACCTTC.

The V and J genes are TRBV19 and TRBJ1-6; D may be TRBD1 (5 bases). V was clipped by 3 bases and J by 8 bases, with 23 bases between them. The germline gives CDR1 LNHDA, CDR2 SQIVND (reference sequence). The CDR3 runs to 18 residues. CDR3 protein: CASSIGQGAFSRDSPLHF. Written as DNA, the CDR3 is TGTGCCAGTAGTATTGGGCAGGGAGCTTTTTCTCGGGATTCACCCCTCCACTTT.

The J gene is TRBJ1-1, the V gene TRBV6-1; TRBD1 is a possible D gene (5 bases). Germline lookup yields CDR1 MNHNS and CDR2 SASEGT. This CDR3 contains 11 residues. The V gene lost 6 bases and the J gene lost 7 bases, with 9 bases spanning the gap. CDR3 nucleotide sequence: TGTGCCAGCAGCCAGGGAAATGAAGCTTTCTTT. Amino acids: CASSQGNEAFF.

The J gene is TRBJ1-5, the V gene TRBV19; 9 positions agree with TRBD1. Per the germline V gene, CDR1 is LNHDA and CDR2 is SQIVND (reference sequence). With 5 bases clipped from V and 5 bases from J, the junction kept 7 bases outside the gene matches. The CDR3 loop spans 15 amino acids. The chain's CDR3 is CASSLWDREDQPQHF. In DNA form, the CDR3 reads TGTGCCAGTAGTCTCTGGGACAGGGAGGATCAGCCCCAGCATTTT.

The V call is TRBV29-1, the J call TRBJ2-5, with D unresolved. Germline V gives CDR1 SQVTM, CDR2 ANQGSEA. V was pared by 5 bases and J by 3 bases, with 10 bases between. This CDR3 comprises 12 residues. The CDR3 here is CSVLRTEETQYF. The DNA of the CDR3 is TGCAGCGTTTTGAGGACGGAAGAGACCCAGTACTTC. Complete variable domain (other parts from reference TRBV29-1 and TRBJ2-5): SAVISQKPSRDICQRGTSLTIQCQVDSQVTMMFWYRQQPGQSLTLIATANQGSEATYESGFVIDKFPISRPNLTFSTLTVSNMSPEDSSIYLCSVLRTEETQYFGPGTRLLVL.

This clonotype came up many times. CDR3 sequence reads: CASSPGGQVTYEQYF. The CDR3, as DNA: TGTGCCAGCAGTCCCGGGGGACAGGTGACCTACGAGCAGTACTTC. The V gene is TRBV12-3 or TRBV12-4, the J gene TRBJ2-7; 8 bases fit TRBD1. With 5 bases clipped from V and 2 bases from J, the junction kept 8 bases outside the gene matches. This CDR3 has 15 amino acids.

The chain uses TRBV6-1 and TRBJ2-7, with 11 nucleotides matching TRBD2. The CDR3 contains 16 residues. Germline CDR1 is MNHNS and CDR2 is SASEGT. J lost 3 bases, V lost 6 bases, and 10 bases had no gene match. The DNA for the CDR3 is TGTGCCAGCAGAGACCCTCCGACTAGCGGGAACTACGAGCAGTACTTC. Translation gives CASRDPPTSGNYEQYF.

V is TRBV7-9 and J is TRBJ1-2, with D possibly TRBD1 on 5 matching bases. Germline V gene sequence: CDR1 SEHNR, CDR2 FQNEAQ (reference sequence). The CDR3 has 13 residues. Trimming took off 5 bases at V and 8 bases at J, with 15 bases between the two ends. The CDR3 spells CASSPEDTRGYTF. Here the CDR3 DNA reads TGTGCCAGCAGCCCCGAGGACACGCGGGGCTACACCTTC.

This clonotype was counted only a few times. The gene calls are TRBV5-5 and TRBJ1-5; 8 bases line up with TRBD1. Losses at the gene ends were 4 bases for V and 6 bases for J; bases not matched to a gene: 12. This CDR3 comprises 16 residues. CDR1 is SGHKS and CDR2 is YYEKEE in the germline V gene (reference sequence). This chain's CDR3 is CASSPGTGLSAQPQHF. The CDR3 region has the DNA TGTGCCAGCAGCCCGGGGACAGGCCTTTCCGCTCAGCCCCAGCATTTT.

This clonotype has ten or more counts. In nucleotides, the CDR3 is TGTGCCAGCAGTGAGGACGGGGATAATTCACCCCTCCACTTT. This encodes CASSEDGDNSPLHF. The rearrangement joins TRBV2 to TRBJ1-6; D unresolved. The CDR3 sequence is 14 residues long. CDR1 and CDR2 from the germline V gene are SNHLY and FYNNEI. V lost 3 bases and J 5 bases, leaving 8 bases between the germline ends.

This clonotype was detected once. The V gene is TRBV7-6, the J gene TRBJ1-1; D might be TRBD1 (5 bases). Germline V CDR1 and CDR2: SGHVS, FNYEAQ. The CDR3 extends over 13 amino acids. V lost 1 base to trimming and J lost 10 bases, with 13 bases between them. The CDR3 bases are TGTGCCAGCAGCTTAGATAGGGGAGCAGGAGCTTTCTTT. Its protein is CASSLDRGAGAFF.

The table lists this clonotype with a few counts. This rearrangement joins TRBV5-4 to TRBJ1-3, with D unclear. Germline values: CDR1 SGHNT, CDR2 YYREEE (reference sequence). V was clipped by 4 bases and J by 3 bases, with 8 bases between them. There are 13 residues in the CDR3. Here the CDR3 DNA reads TGTGCCAGCAGCAGGGAATATGGAAACACCATATATTTT. Amino acids: CASSREYGNTIYF.

As DNA, the CDR3 is TGTGCCACCGGGAGGGTTACCCGCTCCTACAATGAGCAGTTCTTC. It yields the protein CATGRVTRSYNEQFF. V is TRBV28 and J is TRBJ2-1, with 8 bases fitting TRBD2. Losses at the gene ends were 10 bases for V and 0 bases for J; bases not matched to a gene: 8. Germline CDR1 and CDR2: MDHEN and SYDVKM. This CDR3 has 15 amino acids.

The chain joins TRBV12-3 or TRBV12-4 to TRBJ2-4, with D tentatively TRBD2 (5 bases). This CDR3 comprises 14 residues. V gave up 6 bases and J gave up 8 bases, with 17 bases separating them. CDR3: CASRISGRLDIQYF. CDR3 sequence (DNA): TGTGCCAGCAGGATAAGCGGACGGCTCGACATTCAGTACTTC.

This clonotype has a single count. The V call is TRBV6-1, the J call TRBJ1-1; weak D call: TRBD1 (6 bases). Germline loops: CDR1 MNHNS, CDR2 SASEGT. Trimming took 7 bases from V and 0 from J, leaving 15 bases between them. The CDR3 runs 15 residues. CDR3 loop: CASTAWTAMNTEAFF. The CDR3 coding sequence is TGTGCCAGCACCGCCTGGACAGCGATGAACACTGAAGCTTTCTTT.

This clonotype was detected only a few times. The chain joins TRBV9 to TRBJ1-6; 7 bases agree with TRBD1. The V segment lost 0 bases and the J segment 7 bases; nucleotides outside the gene matches: 4. Germline values: CDR1 SGDLS, CDR2 YYNGEE. The CDR3 is 15 residues long. This CDR3 is CASSVVGTENSPLHF. The CDR3 region has the DNA TGTGCCAGCAGCGTAGTTGGGACAGAGAATTCACCCCTCCACTTT. Variable domain in full (rest from reference TRBV9 and TRBJ1-6): DSGVTQTPKHLITATGQRVTLRCSPRSGDLSVYWYQQSLDQGLQFLIQYYNGEERAKGNILERFSAQQFPDLHSELNLSSLELGDSALYFCASSVVGTENSPLHFGNGTRLTVT.

This clonotype has only a few counts. The chain links TRBV20-1 to TRBJ2-7, with a possible D match to TRBD1 (5 bases). Trimming pared 1 base from V and 2 bases from J, leaving 12 bases between. The germline gives CDR1 DFQATT, CDR2 SNEGSKA (reference sequence). There are 14 residues in the CDR3. CDR3 amino acids: CSARGVGATYEQYF. DNA for the CDR3: TGCAGTGCTAGAGGGGTTGGGGCTACCTACGAGCAGTACTTC.

This clonotype was seen ten or more times. The chain joins TRBV2 to TRBJ1-4, with 7 bases identical to TRBD1. CDR1 and CDR2 from the germline V gene are SNHLY and FYNNEI. This CDR3 is built from 14 residues. V was clipped by 6 bases and J by 4 bases; unmatched bases: 5. The CDR3 region is CASRVRDSNEKLFF. Written as DNA, the CDR3 is TGTGCCAGCAGGGTCCGGGACAGTAATGAAAAACTGTTTTTT.

The J gene is TRBJ2-7, the V gene TRBV19; 9 nucleotides line up with TRBD2. V dropped 5 bases and J dropped 4; count of bases not matched to a gene: 9. The CDR3 consists of 15 residues. Germline V CDR1 and CDR2: LNHDA, SQIVND (reference sequence). CDR3 sequence (DNA): TGTGCCAGTAGTCCCGATAGCGGGAGTTTTTACGAGCAGTACTTC. Protein product: CASSPDSGSFYEQYF.

The chain couples TRBV29-1 to TRBJ2-3; D remains ambiguous. V lost 6 bases and J 0 bases, leaving 10 bases between the germline ends. The CDR3 runs 13 residues. Germline values: CDR1 SQVTM, CDR2 ANQGSEA. The CDR3 loop reads CSVHVPSTDTQYF. CDR3 nucleotides: TGCAGCGTACATGTGCCAAGCACAGATACGCAGTATTTT.

This chain uses TRBV19 with TRBJ1-5, with D possibly being TRBD1 (5 bases). V was shortened by 5 bases and J by 7 bases, with 15 bases between the two germline ends. CDR3 length equals 14 residues. Germline CDR1 is LNHDA and CDR2 is SQIVND (reference sequence). The CDR3 coding sequence is TGTGCCAGTAGTGAAGGGGAGGGCTGGCAGCCCCAGCATTTT. Translated: CASSEGEGWQPQHF.

This clonotype was detected ten times or more. The CDR3 DNA reads as TGCAGCGTCGCGGGACCCAAAGAGACCCAGTACTTC. Its protein product is CSVAGPKETQYF. This chain uses TRBV29-1 with TRBJ2-5; TRBD2 might be the D (6 bases). The germline gives CDR1 SQVTM, CDR2 ANQGSEA. CDR3 length: 12 residues. Trimming took 6 bases from V and 3 from J, leaving 11 bases between them.

This clonotype was seen only a few times. The chain has TRBV5-6 and TRBJ2-5, with no clear D. V lost 2 bases and J 0 bases, leaving 11 bases between the germline ends. CDR1 and CDR2 (germline): SGHDT, YYEEEE. CDR3 length: 15 residues. The CDR3 here is CASSLGRVYQETQYF. The CDR3 DNA sequence: TGTGCCAGCAGCTTAGGCCGGGTCTACCAAGAGACCCAGTACTTC.

To note about this clonotype: A much larger clone is a single base away; this may be a read error. The chain is built from TRBV7-9 and TRBJ1-2; 9 bases align to TRBD1. This CDR3 has 15 amino acids. Looked up from germline, CDR1 is SEHNR and CDR2 is FQNEAQ (reference sequence). CDR3 region: CTSSLPFGTGSGYTF. CDR3 DNA: TGTACCAGCAGCTTACCCTTCGGGACAGGGAGCGGCTACACCTTC.

The chain couples TRBV7-9 to TRBJ2-2; maybe TRBD1 (6 bases). The CDR3 contains 16 residues. Per germline, CDR1 SEHNR and CDR2 FQNEAQ (reference sequence). The ends were cut back, 3 bases at V and 3 bases at J, with 14 bases in the middle. The CDR3: CASSLRQGMYTGELFF. In DNA, the CDR3 is TGTGCCAGCAGCTTGCGTCAGGGGATGTACACCGGGGAGCTGTTTTTT.

J is TRBJ2-5 and V is TRBV6-1; 14 bases match TRBD2. The CDR3 sequence is 19 residues long. V shed 5 bases and J 5 bases; nucleotides not matched to a gene: 16. From germline, CDR1 is MNHNS and CDR2 SASEGT. CDR3 amino acids: CASSRLPGTSGSGGETQYF. Here the CDR3 DNA reads TGTGCCAGCAGTCGACTACCCGGGACTAGCGGGAGTGGAGGGGAGACCCAGTACTTC.

In its sample, this clonotype was seen a few times. The rearrangement uses TRBV28 and TRBJ2-1; 10 bases map to TRBD2. This CDR3 is built from 16 residues. CDR1 and CDR2 (germline): MDHEN, SYDVKM. V gave up 2 bases and J gave up 7 bases; unmatched junction bases: 8. The CDR3 region is CASSLGASGGTNEQFF. DNA of the CDR3: TGTGCCAGCAGTTTAGGGGCTAGCGGGGGAACAAATGAGCAGTTCTTC.

This rearrangement joins TRBV9 to TRBJ2-6; D is tentatively TRBD1 or TRBD2 (5 bases each). This CDR3 region has 17 residues. V lost 0 bases and J 4 bases, leaving 14 bases between the germline ends. The germline V gene encodes CDR1 SGDLS and CDR2 YYNGEE. In DNA form, the CDR3 reads TGTGCCAGCAGCGTAGCGGTTGCAGGGACCGGGGCCAACGTCCTGACTTTC. This codes for CASSVAVAGTGANVLTF.